A selection of T cell receptor beta chains follows, all from one sample in a study of blood T cell repertoires in COVID-19. Only in-frame clones appear in the TCRdb table, and some are missing; sequencing was by immunoSEQ multiplex PCR. Among some 83,000 clones, less than 90% were seen once, and the ten largest hold about 3.8%. Specimen: peripheral blood. All receptors come from a man in his fifties with acute or convalescent COVID-19. CDR3s include the opening cysteine and the closing phenylalanine or tryptophan. D genes are given only for firm matches. Not every row has a clone size; where given, it reads once, few, many or a size class.

>TRBV19|NA|TRBJ2-1|TRBD2
CASSLLAGGEGEQFF
TGTGCCAGTAGCCTTCTAGCGGGAGGGGAGGGTGAGCAGTTCTTC
>TRBV3-1/TRBV3-2|NA|TRBJ2-1|NA
CASSQDRDSFIF
TGTGCCAGCAGCCAGGACCGGGACTCCTTTATCTTC
>TRBV3-1/TRBV3-2|NA|TRBJ1-1|NA
CASSQDGRERAFF
TGTGCCAGCAGCCAAGACGGACGGGAGAGAGCTTTCTTT
>TRBV4-3|NA|TRBJ1-5|NA
CASSQDLSPGSNQPQHF
TGCGCCAGCAGCCAAGATCTTTCCCCAGGAAGCAATCAGCCCCAGCATTTT
>TRBV29-1|NA|TRBJ1-1|NA
CSVAFDGAEAFF
TGCAGCGTTGCTTTCGACGGAGCTGAAGCTTTCTTT
>TRBV21-1|NA|TRBJ2-2|NA
CASILRTKTSPNTGELFF
TGTGCCAGCATCCTCCGAACAAAGACTAGCCCGAACACCGGGGAGCTGTTTTTT
>TRBV5-4|once|TRBJ2-3|TRBD2
CASSPSGTAPDTQYF
TGTGCCAGCAGCCCAAGCGGGACTGCCCCAGATACGCAGTATTTT
>TRBV6-5|NA|TRBJ2-5|TRBD1
CATKRTGLDTQYF
TGTGCCACCAAAAGGACAGGGCTCGATACCCAGTACTTC
>TRBV11-2|few|TRBJ1-1|NA
CASSLDRGSGGAFF
TGTGCCAGCAGCTTAGATCGGGGTTCGGGTGGAGCTTTCTTT
>TRBV18|NA|TRBJ1-1|TRBD1
CASATGGGTEAFF
TGTGCCAGCGCGACAGGGGGAGGCACTGAAGCTTTCTTT
>TRBV18|NA|TRBJ2-1|TRBD2
CASSPTGTSGRAFAEQFF
TGTGCCAGCTCACCCACCGGGACTAGCGGGAGGGCCTTTGCTGAGCAGTTCTTC
>TRBV4-3|NA|TRBJ1-4|NA
CASSQDRAGTNEKLFF
TGCGCCAGCAGCCAAGATAGGGCAGGGACTAATGAAAAACTGTTTTTT
>TRBV4-3|NA|TRBJ2-7|NA
CASSQDWDNSYEQYF
TGCGCCAGCAGCCAAGATTGGGACAACTCCTACGAGCAGTACTTC
>TRBV5-4|few|TRBJ2-1|TRBD2
CASSFASGGSYNEQFF
TGTGCCAGCAGCTTCGCTAGCGGGGGGTCCTACAATGAGCAGTTCTTC
>TRBV5-8|NA|TRBJ2-3|NA
CASSLGPTDTQYF
TGTGCCAGCAGCTTGGGGCCCACAGATACGCAGTATTTT
>TRBV10-3|NA|TRBJ1-1|NA
CAIKGGEGPTEAFF
TGTGCCATCAAAGGCGGGGAGGGTCCCACTGAAGCTTTCTTT
>TRBV27|NA|TRBJ1-1|NA
CASSLDWGVHTEAFF
TGTGCCAGCAGTCTGGATTGGGGCGTGCACACTGAAGCTTTCTTT
>TRBV19|NA|TRBJ2-7|TRBD1
CASSSSGTGGFEQYF
TGTGCCAGTAGTTCGTCCGGGACAGGGGGTTTCGAGCAGTACTTC
>TRBV7-8|NA|TRBJ1-2|NA
CASSALGGADFYGYTF
TGTGCCAGCAGCGCCTTGGGGGGGGCGGATTTCTATGGCTACACCTTC
>TRBV14|NA|TRBJ2-7|TRBD2
CASSQGTSGRLEQYF
TGTGCCAGCAGCCAAGGGACTAGCGGGAGACTCGAGCAGTACTTC
>TRBV7-9|few|TRBJ2-2|NA
CASSLERIGTGELFF
TGTGCCAGCAGCTTAGAACGAATCGGGACCGGGGAGCTGTTTTTT
>TRBV18|NA|TRBJ1-2|TRBD1
CASSPDRDGYTF
TGTGCCAGCTCACCTGACAGGGATGGCTACACCTTC
>TRBV19|few|TRBJ1-5|NA
CASRPRIYSNQPQHF
TGTGCCAGTAGACCGAGAATCTATAGCAATCAGCCCCAGCATTTT
>TRBV5-1|NA|TRBJ1-1|NA
CASSLQDTTEAFF
TGCGCCAGCAGCTTGCAGGATACCACTGAAGCTTTCTTT
>TRBV30|NA|TRBJ1-2|NA
CAWSVREVRTYGYTF
TGTGCCTGGAGTGTACGAGAGGTGCGCACCTATGGCTACACCTTC
>TRBV3-1/TRBV3-2|NA|TRBJ1-1|TRBD1
CASSQDQKGAGTEAFF
TGTGCCAGCAGCCAAGATCAAAAGGGGGCGGGTACTGAAGCTTTCTTT
>TRBV4-1|NA|TRBJ1-2|NA
CASSHSHPEDGYTF
TGCGCCAGCAGCCATTCTCACCCGGAGGATGGCTACACCTTC
>TRBV12-3/TRBV12-4|NA|TRBJ2-7|NA
CASRGLGSYEQYF
TGTGCCAGCAGGGGACTGGGCTCCTACGAGCAGTACTTC
>TRBV29-1|NA|TRBJ1-1|TRBD1
CSVRTSGGMNTEAFF
TGCAGCGTTCGGACATCAGGGGGAATGAACACTGAAGCTTTCTTT
>TRBV9|NA|TRBJ2-5|TRBD1
CASSVVGGTGMETQYF
TGTGCCAGCAGCGTAGTAGGGGGGACAGGGATGGAGACCCAGTACTTC
>TRBV18|NA|TRBJ2-3|NA
CASSPAGTDTQYF
TGTGCCAGCTCACCGGCAGGGACAGATACGCAGTATTTT
>TRBV5-1|NA|TRBJ1-2|NA
CASRAEGGYTF
TGCGCCAGCAGGGCTGAGGGCGGCTACACCTTC
>TRBV19|NA|TRBJ2-3|NA
CASSIEPDRGLPTDTQYF
TGTGCCAGTAGTATAGAGCCTGACAGGGGACTACCCACAGATACGCAGTATTTT
>TRBV28|NA|TRBJ1-1|NA
CASSLRGLNTEAFF
TGTGCCAGCAGTTTGCGGGGATTGAACACTGAAGCTTTCTTT
>TRBV2|NA|TRBJ2-7|TRBD2
CASSGRARLADYEQYF
TGTGCCAGCAGTGGGCGGGCACGACTAGCGGATTACGAGCAGTACTTC
>TRBV12-3/TRBV12-4|NA|TRBJ2-2|NA
CASSPPEGELFF
TGTGCCAGCAGTCCCCCCGAGGGGGAGCTGTTTTTT
>TRBV29-1|NA|TRBJ1-1|NA
CSVGGRDTEAFF
TGCAGCGTTGGAGGGAGAGACACTGAAGCTTTCTTT
>TRBV11-2|few|TRBJ1-3|NA
CASSLAGGNTIYF
TGTGCCAGCAGCTTAGCAGGGGGAAACACCATATATTTT
>TRBV29-1|NA|TRBJ2-5|NA
CSVARGTGETQYF
TGCAGCGTTGCCCGGGGGACGGGGGAGACCCAGTACTTC
>TRBV6-5|NA|TRBJ1-2|TRBD1
CASSTGGGNYGYTF
TGTGCCAGCAGCACAGGGGGCGGAAACTATGGCTACACCTTC
>TRBV5-1|NA|TRBJ2-7|TRBD1
CASSSQGAPYEQYF
TGCGCCAGCAGCTCTCAGGGGGCACCCTACGAGCAGTACTTC
>TRBV28|NA|TRBJ1-1|TRBD1
CASRKGGGNTEAFF
TGTGCCAGCAGGAAAGGGGGCGGGAACACTGAAGCTTTCTTT
>TRBV11-1|few|TRBJ2-1|TRBD2
CASSPGGAGKIGEQFF
TGTGCCAGCAGCCCGGGAGGGGCGGGGAAGATTGGTGAGCAGTTCTTC
>TRBV5-1|NA|TRBJ2-7|NA
CASSLASGNYEQYF
TGCGCCAGCAGCTTGGCCTCGGGAAACTACGAGCAGTACTTC
>TRBV2|NA|TRBJ2-5|NA
CASRVDTGTQYF
TGTGCCAGCAGGGTGGACACGGGGACCCAGTACTTC
>TRBV28|few|TRBJ1-5|TRBD1
CASSFGQGYNQPQHF
TGTGCCAGCAGTTTCGGACAGGGCTACAATCAGCCCCAGCATTTT
>TRBV10-1|NA|TRBJ2-5|NA
CASSVNREETQYF
TGCGCCAGCAGTGTAAACAGGGAAGAGACCCAGTACTTC
>TRBV5-1|NA|TRBJ2-2|TRBD1
CASSRSGTGGYGELFF
TGCGCCAGCAGCAGATCCGGGACAGGGGGCTACGGGGAGCTGTTTTTT
>TRBV19|NA|TRBJ2-1|NA
CASSMEWDWIYNEQFF
TGTGCCAGTAGTATGGAGTGGGACTGGATATACAATGAGCAGTTCTTC
>TRBV6-2/TRBV6-3|NA|TRBJ1-1|NA
CASSYLAGWDTEAFF
TGTGCCAGCAGTTACCTGGCAGGATGGGACACTGAAGCTTTCTTT
>TRBV6-2/TRBV6-3|medium-sized|TRBJ2-7|NA
CASSLGTPYEQYF
TGTGCCAGCAGCCTAGGGACTCCATACGAGCAGTACTTC
>TRBV9|NA|TRBJ1-3|NA
CASSPSSGNTIYF
TGTGCCAGCTCGCCTAGCTCTGGAAACACCATATATTTT
>TRBV12-3/TRBV12-4|NA|TRBJ1-1|NA
CASSQRASTEAFF
TGTGCCAGCAGCCAGAGGGCTAGCACTGAAGCTTTCTTT
>TRBV6-5|few|TRBJ2-1|TRBD2
CASARSSGELDEQFF
TGTGCCAGCGCAAGATCTAGCGGGGAGTTAGATGAGCAGTTCTTC
>TRBV9|once|TRBJ2-5|NA
CASSVGSEQTQYF
TGTGCCAGCAGCGTAGGTTCCGAGCAGACCCAGTACTTC